Presented here are 15 T cell receptor beta chains from one specimen sequenced in a study of blood T cell repertoires in COVID-19. Assay used: immunoSEQ multiplex PCR; TCRdb lists only in-frame clones, some missing. Here the sample spans about 120,000 clones, under 90% being singletons. The source material was peripheral blood. The receptors shown here come from a woman in her 70s with acute or convalescent COVID-19.

The chain has TRBV18 and TRBJ1-1, with 8 bases matching TRBD1. Germline CDR1 KGHSH, CDR2 LQKENI. This CDR3 region has 15 residues. Trimming at V came to 4 bases and at J to 1 base, leaving 5 bases not matched to a gene. The CDR3 nucleotides are TGTGCCAGCTCACTGCAGGGGGCGAAGAACACTGAAGCTTTCTTT. Protein product: CASSLQGAKNTEAFF.

The rearrangement joins TRBV19 to TRBJ1-2; a weak D match, TRBD1 (6 bases). The CDR3 length is 14 residues. CDR1 is LNHDA and CDR2 is SQIVND in the germline V gene (reference sequence). V lost 5 bases, J lost 6 bases, and 16 bases lay in between. The CDR3 DNA reads TGTGCCAGTAGTCTTGGACAGACTCGCGATGGCTACACCTTC. Amino acid sequence: CASSLGQTRDGYTF.

This clone occurred once. The CDR3, as DNA: TGTGCCAGTAGTATCGGGTTTTTTGGGACAGGGGGCTCGGGGAGAAACGAGCAGTACTTC. Protein: CASSIGFFGTGGSGRNEQYF. The genes are TRBV19 and TRBJ2-7, with 12 bases matching TRBD1. Germline trimming cut 3 bases from V and 5 bases from J; bases unmatched to any gene: 20. The CDR3 totals 20 residues. Germline V CDR1 and CDR2: LNHDA, SQIVND (reference sequence).

This clone was observed once. The chain links TRBV30 to TRBJ2-3; 10 bases map to TRBD2. J lost 3 bases, V lost 5 bases, and 2 bases had no gene match. Germline loops: CDR1 GTSNPN, CDR2 SVGIG (reference sequence). The CDR3 totals 13 residues. The DNA of the CDR3 is TGTGCCTGGGGAGCGGGGGGGACAGATACGCAGTATTTT. Translation gives CAWGAGGTDTQYF.

V usage is TRBV27 and J usage is TRBJ1-6; D call uncertain. Trimming removed 0 bases at V and 10 bases at J, with 7 bases between. The CDR3 sequence is 13 residues long. CDR1 is MNHEY and CDR2 is SMNVEV in the germline V gene (reference sequence). The CDR3 DNA reads TGTGCCAGCAGTTTATCTGGGCCGTCACCCCTCCACTTT. Encoded protein: CASSLSGPSPLHF.

The chain joins TRBV11-2 to TRBJ2-2; the D gene is possibly TRBD1 (5 bases). From germline, CDR1 is SGHAT and CDR2 FQNNGV. Trimming cost V 9 bases and J 0 bases, with 17 bases left between them. The CDR3 consists of 16 residues. The CDR3, as DNA: TGTGCCAGTCTCAAATGGGGCAGTTCGAACACCGGGGAGCTGTTTTTT. This codes for CASLKWGSSNTGELFF.

The J gene is TRBJ2-5, the V gene TRBV2; the match to TRBD1 covers 8 bases. From germline, CDR1 is SNHLY and CDR2 FYNNEI. The V and J ends lost 6 bases and 5 bases, in that order; junction bases with no gene match: 5. The CDR3 consists of 13 residues. Here the CDR3 reads CASSPDREETQYF. The CDR3 DNA reads TGTGCCAGCAGCCCGGACAGGGAGGAGACCCAGTACTTC.

The chain is built from TRBV2 and TRBJ1-2, with D maybe TRBD1 (5 bases). V lost 6 bases and J lost 0, with 14 bases in between. This CDR3 contains 15 residues. Germline assignment: CDR1 SNHLY and CDR2 FYNNEI. The CDR3 DNA sequence: TGTGCCAGCAGCGTTGGACAAGCGCCTAACTATGGCTACACCTTC. Protein product: CASSVGQAPNYGYTF.

This clone was picked up one time. The V call is TRBV19, the J call TRBJ1-2; tentative D call: TRBD1 (5 bases). The germline CDR1 and CDR2 sequences are LNHDA and SQIVND (reference sequence). V was trimmed by 1 base and J by 2 bases, leaving 8 bases between them. The CDR3 runs to 14 residues. CDR3 region: CASSIGSGNYGYTF. The CDR3 DNA is TGTGCCAGTAGTATAGGCTCAGGGAACTATGGCTACACCTTC. The full variable domain, with the rest looked up from reference TRBV19 and TRBJ1-2, is DGGITQSPKYLFRKEGQNVTLSCEQNLNHDAMYWYRQDPGQGLRLIYYSQIVNDFQKGDIAEGYSVSREKKESFPLTVTSAQKNPTAFYLCASSIGSGNYGYTFGSGTRLTVV.

This clone appeared once. The V and J genes are TRBV24-1 and TRBJ2-3, with D tentatively TRBD1 (6 bases). Germline V gene lookup returns CDR1 KGHDR and CDR2 SFDVKD. V lost 3 bases, J lost 0 bases, and 15 bases lay in between. The CDR3 has 17 amino acids. The DNA of the CDR3 is TGTGCCACCAGTGATCTACAGGGACCCTCTAGCACAGATACGCAGTATTTT. Its translation is CATSDLQGPSSTDTQYF.

The J gene is TRBJ2-2, the V gene TRBV9; possible D gene TRBD1, 5 bases. Trimming removed 4 bases at V and 2 bases at J, with 18 bases between. Germline V lookup: CDR1 SGDLS, CDR2 YYNGEE. The CDR3 has 17 amino acids. CDR3 bases: TGTGCCAGCAGCTTCACCCAGGGTCGAGTTAACACCGGGGAGCTGTTTTTT. This translates into CASSFTQGRVNTGELFF.

There are a few counts of this clone. This chain uses TRBV4-1 with TRBJ1-2, with 11 bases identical to TRBD1. The CDR3 has 17 residues. Germline V gene sequence: CDR1 MGHRA, CDR2 YSYEKL. The V gene end was trimmed by 0 bases and the J gene end by 5 bases; junction bases not matched to a gene: 8. In DNA form, the CDR3 reads TGCGCCAGCAGCCAAGATCTTGGGACAGGGGGGCGATATGGCTACACCTTC. Its protein product is CASSQDLGTGGRYGYTF.

The rearrangement joins TRBV24-1 to TRBJ2-1, with 12 nucleotides matching TRBD2. The CDR3 has 15 residues. V was pared by 5 bases and J by 5 bases, with 3 bases of the junction left unmatched. The germline CDR1 and CDR2 sequences are KGHDR and SFDVKD. CDR3 bases: TGTGCCACCAGTGCTAGCGGGGGGGCTAACAATGAGCAGTTCTTC. Translated: CATSASGGANNEQFF.

The V gene is TRBV5-1, the J gene TRBJ1-2; D not certain. The CDR3 length is 13 residues. Trimming removed 1 base from V and 2 bases from J, with 6 bases in between. Germline lookup yields CDR1 SGHRS and CDR2 YFSETQ. The CDR3 sequence: CASSLTVNYGYTF. The CDR3 DNA reads TGCGCCAGCAGCTTGACAGTGAACTATGGCTACACCTTC.

This chain joins TRBV5-6 and TRBJ1-2; no firm D call. The V end was cut by 5 bases, the J end by 2 bases, with 10 bases between. From germline, CDR1 is SGHDT and CDR2 YYEEEE. The CDR3 length is 13 residues. CDR3 bases: TGTGCCAGCAGTACTGCCGCAAACTATGGCTACACCTTC. It codes for CASSTAANYGYTF.